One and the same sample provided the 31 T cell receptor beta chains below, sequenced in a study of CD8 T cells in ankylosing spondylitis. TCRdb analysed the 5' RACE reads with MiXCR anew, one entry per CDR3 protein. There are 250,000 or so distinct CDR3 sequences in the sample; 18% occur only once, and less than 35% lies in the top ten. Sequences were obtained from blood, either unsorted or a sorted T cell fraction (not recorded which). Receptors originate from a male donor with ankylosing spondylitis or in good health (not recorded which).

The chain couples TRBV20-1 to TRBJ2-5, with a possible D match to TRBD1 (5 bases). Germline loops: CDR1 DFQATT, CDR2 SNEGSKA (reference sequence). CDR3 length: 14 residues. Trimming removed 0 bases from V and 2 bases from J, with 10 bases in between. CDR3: CSARDYKGQETQYF. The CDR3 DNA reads TGCAGTGCTAGAGATTATAAGGGGCAAGAGACCCAGTACTTC.

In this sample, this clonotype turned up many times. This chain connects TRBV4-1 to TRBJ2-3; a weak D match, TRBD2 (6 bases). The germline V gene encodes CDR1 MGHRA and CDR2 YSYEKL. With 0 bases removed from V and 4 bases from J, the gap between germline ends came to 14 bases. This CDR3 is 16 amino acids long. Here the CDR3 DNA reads TGCGCCAGCAGCCAAGAAGGAGGGGTGGGGGCAGATACGCAGTATTTT. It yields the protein CASSQEGGVGADTQYF.

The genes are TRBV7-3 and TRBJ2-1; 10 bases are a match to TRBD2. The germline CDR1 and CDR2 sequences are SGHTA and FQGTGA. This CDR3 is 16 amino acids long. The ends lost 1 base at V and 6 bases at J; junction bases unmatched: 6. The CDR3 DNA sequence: TGTGCCAGCAGCTTAAGCACTAGCGGGACTATCAATGAGCAGTTCTTC. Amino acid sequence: CASSLSTSGTINEQFF.

The CDR3 nucleotides are TGTGCTAGTGGTTTCGCAGAATCGGATGGCTACACCTTC. Residues: CASGFAESDGYTF. The V gene is TRBV12-5, the J gene TRBJ1-2; D unresolved. Germline V gives CDR1 LGHNT, CDR2 FRNRAP. This CDR3 is built from 13 residues. V was shortened by 3 bases and J by 6 bases, with 11 bases between the two germline ends.

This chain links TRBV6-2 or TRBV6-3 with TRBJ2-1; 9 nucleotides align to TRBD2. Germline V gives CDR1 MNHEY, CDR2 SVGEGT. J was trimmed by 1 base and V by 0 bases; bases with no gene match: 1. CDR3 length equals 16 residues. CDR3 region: CASSYSLAGSYNEQFF. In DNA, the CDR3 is TGTGCCAGCAGTTACTCGCTAGCGGGATCCTACAATGAGCAGTTCTTC.

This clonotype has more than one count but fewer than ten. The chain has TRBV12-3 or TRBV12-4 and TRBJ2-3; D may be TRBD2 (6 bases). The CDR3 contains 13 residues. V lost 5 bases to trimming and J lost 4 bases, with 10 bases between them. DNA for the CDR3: TGTGCCAGCAGTCCATCTAGCGCAGATACGCAGTATTTT. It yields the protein CASSPSSADTQYF.

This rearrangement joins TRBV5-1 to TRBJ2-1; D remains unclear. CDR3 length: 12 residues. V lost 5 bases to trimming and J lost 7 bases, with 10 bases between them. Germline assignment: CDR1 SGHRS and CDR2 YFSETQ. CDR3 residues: CASRGMGNEQFF. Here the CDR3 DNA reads TGCGCCAGCAGGGGGATGGGAAATGAGCAGTTCTTC.

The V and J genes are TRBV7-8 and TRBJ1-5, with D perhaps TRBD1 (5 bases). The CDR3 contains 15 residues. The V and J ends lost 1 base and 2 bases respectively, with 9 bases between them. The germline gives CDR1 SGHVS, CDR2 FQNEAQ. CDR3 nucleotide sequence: TGTGCCAGCAGCTTAGGCGGGGACGGCAATCAGCCCCAGCATTTT. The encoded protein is CASSLGGDGNQPQHF.

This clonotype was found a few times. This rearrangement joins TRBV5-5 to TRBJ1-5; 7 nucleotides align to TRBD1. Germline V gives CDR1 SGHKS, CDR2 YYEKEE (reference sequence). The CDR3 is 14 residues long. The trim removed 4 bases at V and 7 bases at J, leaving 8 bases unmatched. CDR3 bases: TGTGCCAGCAGCATAACAGGGGCAGGGCAGCCCCAGCATTTT. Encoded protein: CASSITGAGQPQHF.

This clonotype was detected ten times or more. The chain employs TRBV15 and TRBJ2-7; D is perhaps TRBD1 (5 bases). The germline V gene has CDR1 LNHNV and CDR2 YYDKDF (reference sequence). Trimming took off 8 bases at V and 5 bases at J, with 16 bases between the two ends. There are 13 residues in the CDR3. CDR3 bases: TGTGCCACCTCGTTAAGGGGTGGGCACGAGCAGTACTTC. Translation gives CATSLRGGHEQYF.

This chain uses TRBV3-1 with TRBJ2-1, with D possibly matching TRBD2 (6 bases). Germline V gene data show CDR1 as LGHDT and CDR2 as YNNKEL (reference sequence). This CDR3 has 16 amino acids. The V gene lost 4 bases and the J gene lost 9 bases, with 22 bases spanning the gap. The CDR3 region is CASSPGMWTTEGEQFF. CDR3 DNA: TGTGCCAGCAGCCCAGGGATGTGGACCACGGAGGGTGAGCAGTTCTTC.

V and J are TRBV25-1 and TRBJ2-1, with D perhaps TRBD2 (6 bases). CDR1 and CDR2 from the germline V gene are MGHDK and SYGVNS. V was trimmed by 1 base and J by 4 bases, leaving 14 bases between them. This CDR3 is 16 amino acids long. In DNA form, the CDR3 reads TGTGCCAGCAGTGAATTCGGGGGAAGGGTATACAATGAGCAGTTCTTC. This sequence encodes CASSEFGGRVYNEQFF.

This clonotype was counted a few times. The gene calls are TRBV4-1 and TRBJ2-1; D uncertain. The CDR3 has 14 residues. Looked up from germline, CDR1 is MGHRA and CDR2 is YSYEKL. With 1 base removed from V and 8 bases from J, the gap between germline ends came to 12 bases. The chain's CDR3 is CASSQASGFDEQFF. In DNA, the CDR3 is TGCGCCAGCAGCCAAGCTTCAGGTTTTGATGAGCAGTTCTTC.

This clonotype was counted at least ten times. CDR3 DNA sequence: TGCGCCAGCAGCTCGGGTCTACCCTACGAGCAGTACTTC. Translation gives CASSSGLPYEQYF. This rearrangement joins TRBV5-1 to TRBJ2-7, with unresolved D. The CDR3 extends over 13 amino acids. The germline V gene encodes CDR1 SGHRS and CDR2 YFSETQ. The V end lost 3 bases, the J end lost 2 bases, and 9 bases lay between the germline ends.

The CDR3 DNA reads TGTGCCAGCAGTCTCCACGCCCCCGGGACTAGTGGAATATACGAGCAGTACTTC. It codes for CASSLHAPGTSGIYEQYF. This chain connects TRBV2 to TRBJ2-7, with 8 bases identical to TRBD2. Germline V gene data show CDR1 as SNHLY and CDR2 as FYNNEI. The ends lost 5 bases at V and 4 bases at J; junction bases unmatched: 19. The CDR3 spans 18 residues.

The CDR3 is CASSLYWTADSGANVLTF. As DNA, the CDR3 is TGTGCCAGCAGCTTATATTGGACAGCTGACTCTGGGGCCAACGTCCTGACTTTC. The chain employs TRBV11-2 and TRBJ2-6; D might be TRBD1 (6 bases). Per the germline V gene, CDR1 is SGHAT and CDR2 is FQNNGV. V was trimmed by 2 bases and J by 0 bases, leaving 14 bases between them. The CDR3 has 18 amino acids.

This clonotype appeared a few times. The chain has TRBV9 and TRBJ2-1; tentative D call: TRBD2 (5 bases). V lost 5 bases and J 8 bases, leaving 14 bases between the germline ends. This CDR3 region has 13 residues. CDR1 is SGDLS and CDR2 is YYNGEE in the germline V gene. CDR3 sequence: CASRAAGSDEQFF. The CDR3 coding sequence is TGTGCCAGCAGAGCTGCGGGTTCCGATGAGCAGTTCTTC.

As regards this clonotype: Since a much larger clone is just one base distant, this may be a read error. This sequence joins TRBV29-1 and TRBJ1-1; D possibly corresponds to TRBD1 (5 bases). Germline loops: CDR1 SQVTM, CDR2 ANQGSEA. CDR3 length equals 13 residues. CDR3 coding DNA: TGCAGCGTGGAAGGGGTTCTAAACGCTGAAGCTTTCTTT. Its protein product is CSVEGVLNAEAFF.

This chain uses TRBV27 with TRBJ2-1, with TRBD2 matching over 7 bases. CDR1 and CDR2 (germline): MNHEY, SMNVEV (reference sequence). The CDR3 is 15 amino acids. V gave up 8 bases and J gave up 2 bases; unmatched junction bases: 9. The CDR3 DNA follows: TGTGCCAGCGGGGACTACGGGAGCACCTACAATGAGCAGTTCTTC. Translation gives CASGDYGSTYNEQFF.

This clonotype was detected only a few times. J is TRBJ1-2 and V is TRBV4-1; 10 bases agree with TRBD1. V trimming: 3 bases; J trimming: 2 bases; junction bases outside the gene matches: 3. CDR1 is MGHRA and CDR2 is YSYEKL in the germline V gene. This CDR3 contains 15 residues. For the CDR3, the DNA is TGCGCCAGCAGCCACCCGGGACAGGGGAACTATGGCTACACCTTC. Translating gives CASSHPGQGNYGYTF.

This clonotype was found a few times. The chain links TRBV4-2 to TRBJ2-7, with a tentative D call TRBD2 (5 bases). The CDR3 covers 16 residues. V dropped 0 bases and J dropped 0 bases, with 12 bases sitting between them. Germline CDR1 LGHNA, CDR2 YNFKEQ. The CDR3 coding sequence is TGTGCCAGCAGCCAAGAAATGGCGGGTGACTCCTACGAGCAGTACTTC. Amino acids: CASSQEMAGDSYEQYF.

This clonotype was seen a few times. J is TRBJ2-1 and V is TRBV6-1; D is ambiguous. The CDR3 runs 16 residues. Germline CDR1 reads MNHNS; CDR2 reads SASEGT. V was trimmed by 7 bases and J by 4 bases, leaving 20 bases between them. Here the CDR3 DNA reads TGTGCCAGCACGAAAGGGCGGCTTGGTGGTTACAATGAGCAGTTCTTC. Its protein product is CASTKGRLGGYNEQFF.

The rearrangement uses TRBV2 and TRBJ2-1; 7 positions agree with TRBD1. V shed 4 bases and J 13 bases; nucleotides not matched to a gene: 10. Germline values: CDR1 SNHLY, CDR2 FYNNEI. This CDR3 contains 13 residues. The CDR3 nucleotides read TGTGCCAGCAGTGGGGGCCAGAGGGACAGCCAGTTCTTC. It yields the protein CASSGGQRDSQFF.

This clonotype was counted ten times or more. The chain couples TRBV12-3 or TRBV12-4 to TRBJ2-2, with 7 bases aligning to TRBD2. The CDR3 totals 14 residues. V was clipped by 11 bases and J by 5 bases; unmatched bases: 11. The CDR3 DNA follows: TGTGCCCTCCTAATCTCGGGGGGTACCGGGGAGCTGTTTTTT. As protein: CALLISGGTGELFF.

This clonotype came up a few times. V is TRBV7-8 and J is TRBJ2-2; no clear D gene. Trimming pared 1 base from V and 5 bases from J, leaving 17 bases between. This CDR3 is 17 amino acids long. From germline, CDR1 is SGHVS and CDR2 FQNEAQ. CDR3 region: CASSLVSVSAGTGELFF. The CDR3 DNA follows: TGTGCCAGCAGCTTAGTTTCCGTTTCAGCCGGGACCGGGGAGCTGTTTTTT.

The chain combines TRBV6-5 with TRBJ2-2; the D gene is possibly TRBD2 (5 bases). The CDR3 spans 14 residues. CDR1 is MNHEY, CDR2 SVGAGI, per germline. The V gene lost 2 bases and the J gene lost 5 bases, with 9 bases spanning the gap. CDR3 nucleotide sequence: TGTGCCAGCAGTTACATTTCGGGGACCGGGGAGCTGTTTTTT. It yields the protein CASSYISGTGELFF.

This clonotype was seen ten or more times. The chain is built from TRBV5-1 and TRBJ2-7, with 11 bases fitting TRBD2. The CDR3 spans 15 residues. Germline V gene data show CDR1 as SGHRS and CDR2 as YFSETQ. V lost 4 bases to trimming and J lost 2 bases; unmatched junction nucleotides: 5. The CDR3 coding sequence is TGCGCCAGCAGCCTGGGGACTAGCGGAACCTACGAGCAGTACTTC. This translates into CASSLGTSGTYEQYF.

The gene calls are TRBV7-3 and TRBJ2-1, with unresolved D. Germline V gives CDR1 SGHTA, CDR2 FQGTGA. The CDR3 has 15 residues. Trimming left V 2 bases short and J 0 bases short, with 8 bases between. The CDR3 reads CASSLQQTSYNEQFF. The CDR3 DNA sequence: TGTGCCAGCAGCTTACAGCAAACCTCCTACAATGAGCAGTTCTTC.

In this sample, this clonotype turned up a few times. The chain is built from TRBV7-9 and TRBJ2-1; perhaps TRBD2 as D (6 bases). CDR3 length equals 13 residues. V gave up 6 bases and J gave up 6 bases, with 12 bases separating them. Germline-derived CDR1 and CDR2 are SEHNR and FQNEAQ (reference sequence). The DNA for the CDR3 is TGTGCCAGCAGAGCTGGGGGGAGCAATGAGCAGTTCTTC. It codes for CASRAGGSNEQFF.

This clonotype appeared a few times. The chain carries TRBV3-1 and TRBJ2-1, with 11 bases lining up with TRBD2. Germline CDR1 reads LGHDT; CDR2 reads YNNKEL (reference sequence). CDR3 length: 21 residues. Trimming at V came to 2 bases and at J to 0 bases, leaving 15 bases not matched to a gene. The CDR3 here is CASSQKKAPGLAAHSYNEQFF. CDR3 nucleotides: TGTGCCAGCAGCCAAAAAAAGGCGCCGGGACTAGCGGCACACTCCTACAATGAGCAGTTCTTC.

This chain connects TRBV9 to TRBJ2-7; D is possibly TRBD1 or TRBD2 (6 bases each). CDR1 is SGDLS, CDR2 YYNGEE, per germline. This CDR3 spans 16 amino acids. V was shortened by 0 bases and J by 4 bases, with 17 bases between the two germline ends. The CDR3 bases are TGTGCCAGCAGCGTAGCAGGGGCGGGACCGGCTTACGAGCAGTACTTC. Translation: CASSVAGAGPAYEQYF.